The next 10 T cell receptor beta chains were all read from a single sample in a study of blood T cell repertoires in COVID-19. Sequenced by immunoSEQ multiplex PCR; TCRdb stores in-frame clones only, minus some. The profile shows more than 55,000 clones, roughly 80% of them singletons. Specimen: peripheral blood. The source is a man aged 55-75 years with acute or convalescent COVID-19.

This chain connects TRBV6-5 to TRBJ1-2; D perhaps matches TRBD1 (5 bases). The CDR3 consists of 15 residues. V lost 2 bases and J 0 bases, leaving 10 bases between the germline ends. Germline-derived CDR1 and CDR2 are MNHEY and SVGAGI. CDR3 residues: CASSYGGGTNYGYTF. The CDR3 DNA reads TGTGCCAGCAGTTACGGTGGGGGGACTAACTATGGCTACACCTTC.

This chain joins TRBV6-1 and TRBJ1-5; D possibly corresponds to TRBD1 (6 bases). Per the germline V gene, CDR1 is MNHNS and CDR2 is SASEGT. CDR3 length: 16 amino acids. V lost 3 bases, J lost 0 bases, and 12 bases lay in between. In DNA form, the CDR3 reads TGTGCCAGCAGTGAGGACAGACCGTATAGCAATCAGCCCCAGCATTTT. Translation gives CASSEDRPYSNQPQHF.

The chain links TRBV2 to TRBJ1-1; unclear D gene. The CDR3 extends over 13 amino acids. From germline, CDR1 is SNHLY and CDR2 FYNNEI. V dropped 8 bases and J dropped 0 bases, with 10 bases sitting between them. In DNA, the CDR3 is TGTGCCAGCGGCAGGCAGATGAACACTGAAGCTTTCTTT. Translated: CASGRQMNTEAFF.

This chain connects TRBV7-6 to TRBJ2-4, with 11 bases lining up with TRBD2. This CDR3 spans 14 amino acids. Germline-derived CDR1 and CDR2 are SGHVS and FNYEAQ. The trim removed 8 bases at V and 8 bases at J, leaving 8 bases unmatched. The CDR3 DNA reads as TGTGCCAGCCAACCGCTAGCGGGGGGCGACATTCAGTACTTC. This sequence encodes CASQPLAGGDIQYF. The variable domain in full, with the rest retrieved from reference TRBV7-6 and TRBJ2-4, is GAGVSQSPRYKVTKRGQDVALRCDPISGHVSLYWYRQALGQGPEFLTYFNYEAQQDKSGLPNDRFSAERPEGSISTLTIQRTEQRDSAMYRCASQPLAGGDIQYFGAGTRLSVL.

The J gene is TRBJ1-4, the V gene TRBV2, with 10 bases that match TRBD1. Germline assignment: CDR1 SNHLY and CDR2 FYNNEI. V shed 6 bases, J shed 2 bases, and the junction held 0 bases outside the gene matches. CDR3 size: 14 residues. The CDR3 loop is CASRDRGTNEKLFF. In nucleotides, the CDR3 is TGTGCCAGCAGGGACAGGGGGACTAATGAAAAACTGTTTTTT. Complete variable domain (other parts from reference TRBV2 and TRBJ1-4): EPEVTQTPSHQVTQMGQEVILRCVPISNHLYFYWYRQILGQKVEFLVSFYNNEISEKSEIFDDQFSVERPDGSNFTLKIRSTKLEDSAMYFCASRDRGTNEKLFFGSGTQLSVL.

The J gene is TRBJ2-3, the V gene TRBV5-6; D is possibly TRBD2 (7 bases). Germline V gene sequence: CDR1 SGHDT, CDR2 YYEEEE. Trimming stripped 6 bases from V and 6 bases from J, with 20 bases between. The CDR3 has 15 residues. The CDR3 spells CASTSSEGGRDTQYF. Here the CDR3 DNA reads TGTGCCAGCACCTCCTCTGAGGGGGGGCGTGATACGCAGTATTTT.

The genes are TRBV30 and TRBJ1-3, with 8 bases identical to TRBD1. The ends lost 7 bases at V and 0 bases at J; junction bases unmatched: 5. CDR3 length: 14 amino acids. Looked up from germline, CDR1 is GTSNPN and CDR2 is SVGIG (reference sequence). The CDR3 protein is CAFDRGTSGNTIYF. In nucleotides, the CDR3 is TGTGCCTTTGACAGGGGAACCTCTGGAAACACCATATATTTT. Together with reference TRBV30 and TRBJ1-3, the CDR3 gives the full variable domain: SQTIHQWPATLVQPVGSPLSLECTVEGTSNPNLYWYRQAAGRGLQLLFYSVGIGQISSEVPQNLSASRPQDRQFILSSKKLLLSDSGFYLCAFDRGTSGNTIYFGEGSWLTVV.

This clone was picked up one time. This rearrangement joins TRBV18 to TRBJ1-3; 8 bases fit TRBD1. From germline, CDR1 is KGHSH and CDR2 LQKENI. J lost 7 bases, V lost 2 bases, and 13 bases had no gene match. The CDR3 has 17 residues. Here the CDR3 reads CASSPYPGTGEGNTIYF. CDR3 DNA sequence: TGTGCCAGCTCACCATACCCCGGGACAGGAGAAGGGAACACCATATATTTT.

J is TRBJ1-2 and V is TRBV11-2, with a possible D match to TRBD1 (6 bases). V shed 8 bases and J shed 4 bases, with 14 bases lying between them. Germline V CDR1 and CDR2: SGHAT, FQNNGV. This CDR3 spans 13 amino acids. CDR3 sequence: CASGQTGSYGYTF. The CDR3 nucleotides are TGTGCCAGCGGACAGACAGGTTCCTATGGCTACACCTTC.

This rearrangement joins TRBV13 to TRBJ1-1; a possible D gene is TRBD1 (6 bases). Germline-derived CDR1 and CDR2 are PRHDT and FYEKMQ (reference sequence). V shed 3 bases and J shed 4 bases, with 12 bases lying between them. The length of the CDR3 is 14 residues. The chain's CDR3 is CASSLRTVITEAFF. CDR3 DNA sequence: TGTGCCAGCAGCTTGAGGACAGTAATCACTGAAGCTTTCTTT.